This T cell receptor (beta chain) is drawn from a study of T cell changes during pregnancy in multiple sclerosis (dated by TCRdb to between 2018 and 2020). Study-wide context: The study looked at changes in the T cell repertoire across pregnancy in women with multiple sclerosis.

The library was generated by the immunoSEQ multiplex PCR assay. TCRdb's version of the immuneACCESS table is confined to in-frame rearrangements and falls short of the full clone set. An unresolved V gene accounts for under half of the shortfall where checked; the remainder is of unknown origin. The sample profile shows around 95,000 clones; nearly 95% of them were found once. More than 1.5% of the sample is in the top ten clones. Comment on this clone: The clone's antigen remains unknown. Base-call qualities are not available, and no considerably larger clone is one nucleotide away.

From the cysteine up to the phenylalanine, the CDR3 has a length of 15 residues. Left in the record is the CDR3 DNA by itself, 45 bases read in frame from the first base. CDR1 and CDR2 were assigned from the germline V gene as SGHRS and YFSETQ. The junction shows trimming of 3 bases on V and 3 bases on J, and the gene matches do not reach 5 bases of it. Recombination joined TRBV5-1 with TRBJ2-5, with TRBD1 identical over 10 junction bases. Sequences were derived from peripheral blood, sampled after pregnancy. The clonotype comes from a female donor in good health, enrolled as a control in a pregnancy study. The CDR3 here reads CASSWGQGIKETQYF. The DNA sequence reads TGCGCCAGCAGCTGGGGACAGGGGATAAAAGAGACCCAGTACTTC.